The present entry profiles one T cell receptor beta chain with its context. This entry belongs to a study of T cells expressing NK-cell markers. The CDR3 runs 16 residues. Germline values: CDR1 SNHLY, CDR2 FYNNEI. TCRdb reprocessed the 5' RACE reads and stores each CDR3 protein as one record, lacking DNA. The sample table includes about 460,000 distinct CDR3 sequences. The TCR comes from a woman in her 50s in good health. The genes are TRBV2 and TRBJ2-1. Sequences were obtained from blood T cells: a sorted CD56 or NKG2C T cell subset, CD4+ or CD8+ T cells, or bulk PBMC T cells (not recorded which). The CDR3 reads CASSEIDRASYNEQFF.